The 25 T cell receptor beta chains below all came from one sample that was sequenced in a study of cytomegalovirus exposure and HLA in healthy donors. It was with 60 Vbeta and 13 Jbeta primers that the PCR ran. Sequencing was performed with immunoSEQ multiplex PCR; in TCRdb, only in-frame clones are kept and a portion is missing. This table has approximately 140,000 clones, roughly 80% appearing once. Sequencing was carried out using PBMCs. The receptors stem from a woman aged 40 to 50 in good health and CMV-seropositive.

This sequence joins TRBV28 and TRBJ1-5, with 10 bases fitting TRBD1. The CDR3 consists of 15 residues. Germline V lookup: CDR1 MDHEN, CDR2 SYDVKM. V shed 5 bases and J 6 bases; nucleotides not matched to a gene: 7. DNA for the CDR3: TGTGCCAGCAGTCCGACAGGGGGCCAGGCTCAGCCCCAGCATTTT. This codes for CASSPTGGQAQPQHF.

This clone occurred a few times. CDR3 nucleotides: TGTGCCAGCAGGGTAGGCGGTAGGGACACTGAAGCTTTCTTT. Protein sequence: CASRVGGRDTEAFF. The V call is TRBV19, the J call TRBJ1-1, with TRBD1 as a possible D gene (5 bases). V lost 9 bases and J lost 3, with 17 bases in between. CDR3 size: 14 residues. Germline V gives CDR1 LNHDA, CDR2 SQIVND (reference sequence).

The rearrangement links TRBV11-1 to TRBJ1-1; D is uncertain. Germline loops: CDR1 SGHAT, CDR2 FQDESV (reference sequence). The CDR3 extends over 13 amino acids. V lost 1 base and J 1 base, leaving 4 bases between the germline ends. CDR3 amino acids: CASSLDGNTEAFF. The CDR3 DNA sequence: TGTGCCAGCAGCTTAGACGGGAACACTGAAGCTTTCTTT.

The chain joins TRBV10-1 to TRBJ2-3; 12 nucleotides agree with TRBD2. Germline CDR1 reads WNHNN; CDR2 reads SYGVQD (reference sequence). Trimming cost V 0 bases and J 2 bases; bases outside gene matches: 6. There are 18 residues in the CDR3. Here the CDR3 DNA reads TGCGCCAGCAGTGAGTCGATTTGGACTAGCGGGAACACAGATACGCAGTATTTT. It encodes CASSESIWTSGNTDTQYF.

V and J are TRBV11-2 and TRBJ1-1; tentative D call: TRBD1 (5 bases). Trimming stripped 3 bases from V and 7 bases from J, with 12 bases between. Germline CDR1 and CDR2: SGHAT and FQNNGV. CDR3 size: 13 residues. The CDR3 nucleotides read TGTGCCAGCAGCTTCGTCTTGGGGGGTGAAGCTTTCTTT. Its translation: CASSFVLGGEAFF.

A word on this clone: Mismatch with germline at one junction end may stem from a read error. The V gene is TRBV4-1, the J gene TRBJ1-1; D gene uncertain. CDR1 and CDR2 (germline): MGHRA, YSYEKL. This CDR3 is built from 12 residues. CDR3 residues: CASSHGNSEAFF. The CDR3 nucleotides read TGCGCCAGCAGCCACGGCAACAGTGAAGCTTTCTTT.

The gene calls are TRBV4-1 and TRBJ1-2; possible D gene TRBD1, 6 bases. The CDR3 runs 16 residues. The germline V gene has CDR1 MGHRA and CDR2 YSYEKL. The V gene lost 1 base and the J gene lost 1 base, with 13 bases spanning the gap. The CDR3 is CASSQVGQGINYGYTF. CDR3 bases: TGCGCCAGCAGCCAAGTCGGGCAGGGGATTAACTATGGCTACACCTTC.

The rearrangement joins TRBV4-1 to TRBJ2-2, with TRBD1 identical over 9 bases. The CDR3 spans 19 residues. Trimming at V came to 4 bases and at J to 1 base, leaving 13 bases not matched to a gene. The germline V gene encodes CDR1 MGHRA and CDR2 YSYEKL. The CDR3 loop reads CASSRIPGTGFGNTGELFF. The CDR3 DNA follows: TGCGCCAGCAGCCGGATACCCGGGACAGGGTTTGGGAACACCGGGGAGCTGTTTTTT.

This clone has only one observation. The CDR3 sequence: CASKRSLQETQYF. In DNA, the CDR3 is TGTGCCAGCAAACGGTCTCTACAAGAGACCCAGTACTTC. The V call is TRBV2, the J call TRBJ2-5, with D unresolved. Per the germline V gene, CDR1 is SNHLY and CDR2 is FYNNEI. The CDR3 runs 13 residues. Trimming pared 7 bases from V and 2 bases from J, leaving 11 bases between.

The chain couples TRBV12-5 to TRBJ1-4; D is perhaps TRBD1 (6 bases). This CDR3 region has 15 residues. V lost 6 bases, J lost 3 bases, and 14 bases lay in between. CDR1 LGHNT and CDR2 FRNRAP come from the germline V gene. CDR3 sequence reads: CASGSGGTANEKLFF. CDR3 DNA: TGTGCTAGTGGGTCGGGGGGCACTGCTAATGAAAAACTGTTTTTT.

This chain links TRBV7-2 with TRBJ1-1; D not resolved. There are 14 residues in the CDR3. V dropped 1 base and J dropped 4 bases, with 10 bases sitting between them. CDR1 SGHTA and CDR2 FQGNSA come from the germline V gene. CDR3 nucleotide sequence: TGTGCCAGCAGCTTAGGGGCGGCGGGCACTGAAGCTTTCTTT. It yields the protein CASSLGAAGTEAFF.

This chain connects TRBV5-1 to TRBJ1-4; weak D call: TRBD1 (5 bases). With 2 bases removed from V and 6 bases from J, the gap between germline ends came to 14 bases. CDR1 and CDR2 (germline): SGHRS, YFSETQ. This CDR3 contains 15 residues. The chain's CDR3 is CASSFSPGGDEKLFF. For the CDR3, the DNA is TGCGCCAGCAGCTTTTCTCCCGGGGGTGATGAAAAACTGTTTTTT.

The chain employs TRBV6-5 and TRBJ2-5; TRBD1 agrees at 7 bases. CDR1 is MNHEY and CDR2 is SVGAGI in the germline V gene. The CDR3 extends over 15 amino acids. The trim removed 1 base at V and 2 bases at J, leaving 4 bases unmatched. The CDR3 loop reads CASSYWQGVQETQYF. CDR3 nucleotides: TGTGCCAGCAGTTACTGGCAGGGGGTTCAAGAGACCCAGTACTTC.

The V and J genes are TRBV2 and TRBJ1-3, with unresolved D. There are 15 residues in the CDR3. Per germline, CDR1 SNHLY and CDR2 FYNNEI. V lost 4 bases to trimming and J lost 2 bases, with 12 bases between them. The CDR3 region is CASSVVRPAGNTIYF. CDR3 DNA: TGTGCCAGCAGTGTCGTCAGGCCGGCTGGAAACACCATATATTTT.

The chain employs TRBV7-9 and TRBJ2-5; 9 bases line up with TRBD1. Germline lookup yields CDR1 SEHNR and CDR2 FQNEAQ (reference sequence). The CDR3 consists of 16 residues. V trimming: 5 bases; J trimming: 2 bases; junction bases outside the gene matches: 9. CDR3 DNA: TGTGCCAGCAGCCAGCAGGACAGGGGATATCAAGAGACCCAGTACTTC. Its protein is CASSQQDRGYQETQYF. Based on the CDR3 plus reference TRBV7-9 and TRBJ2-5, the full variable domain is DTGVSQNPRHKITKRGQNVTFRCDPISEHNRLYWYRQTLGQGPEFLTYFQNEAQLEKSRLLSDRFSAERPKGSFSTLEIQRTEQGDSAMYLCASSQQDRGYQETQYFGPGTRLLVL.

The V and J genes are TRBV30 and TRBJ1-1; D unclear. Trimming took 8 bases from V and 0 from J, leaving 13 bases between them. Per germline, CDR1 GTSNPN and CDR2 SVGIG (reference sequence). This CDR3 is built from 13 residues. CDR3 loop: CAREEQMNTEAFF. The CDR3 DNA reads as TGTGCCCGTGAGGAGCAAATGAACACTGAAGCTTTCTTT.

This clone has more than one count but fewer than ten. The CDR3 here is CASKNPPGQNSPLHF. CDR3 DNA: TGTGCCAGCAAAAATCCTCCGGGACAGAATTCACCCCTCCACTTT. The chain links TRBV2 to TRBJ1-6; 7 bases match TRBD1. Germline-derived CDR1 and CDR2 are SNHLY and FYNNEI. The CDR3 spans 15 residues. With V trimmed by 7 bases and J by 7 bases, 10 bases remained unmatched. Full variable domain (rest looked up from reference TRBV2 and TRBJ1-6): EPEVTQTPSHQVTQMGQEVILRCVPISNHLYFYWYRQILGQKVEFLVSFYNNEISEKSEIFDDQFSVERPDGSNFTLKIRSTKLEDSAMYFCASKNPPGQNSPLHFGNGTRLTVT.

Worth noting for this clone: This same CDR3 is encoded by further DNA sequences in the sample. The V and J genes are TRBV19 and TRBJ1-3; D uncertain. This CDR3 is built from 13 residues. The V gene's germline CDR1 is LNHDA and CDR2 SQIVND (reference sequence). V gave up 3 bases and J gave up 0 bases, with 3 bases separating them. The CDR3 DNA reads TGTGCCAGTAGTATTAGCTCTGGAAACACCATATATTTT. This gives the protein CASSISSGNTIYF.

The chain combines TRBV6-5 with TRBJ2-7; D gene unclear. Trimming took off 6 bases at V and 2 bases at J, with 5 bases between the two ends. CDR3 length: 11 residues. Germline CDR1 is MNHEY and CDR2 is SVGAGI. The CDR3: CASSQAYEQYF. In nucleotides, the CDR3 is TGTGCCAGCAGCCAGGCCTACGAGCAGTACTTC.

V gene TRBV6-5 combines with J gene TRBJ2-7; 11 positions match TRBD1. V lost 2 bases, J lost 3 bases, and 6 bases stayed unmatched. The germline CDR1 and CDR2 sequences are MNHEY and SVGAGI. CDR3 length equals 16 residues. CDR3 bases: TGTGCCAGCAGTTACCGCGGACAGGGGGCTTTCTACGAGCAGTACTTC. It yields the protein CASSYRGQGAFYEQYF.

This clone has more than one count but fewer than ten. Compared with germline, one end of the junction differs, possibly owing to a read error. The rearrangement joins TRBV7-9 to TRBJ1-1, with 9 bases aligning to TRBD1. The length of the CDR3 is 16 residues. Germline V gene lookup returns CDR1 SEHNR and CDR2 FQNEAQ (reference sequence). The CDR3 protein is CSSSFRGGQGYTEAFF. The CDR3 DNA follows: TGTTCCAGCAGCTTTAGGGGGGGACAGGGCTACACTGAAGCTTTCTTT. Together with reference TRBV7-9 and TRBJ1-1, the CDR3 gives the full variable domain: DTGVSQNPRHKITKRGQNVTFRCDPISEHNRLYWYRQTLGQGPEFLTYFQNEAQLEKSRLLSDRFSAERPKGSFSTLEIQRTEQGDSAMYLCSSSFRGGQGYTEAFFGQGTRLTVV.

As DNA, the CDR3 is TGCGCCAGCAGCTTCCCCGGGACAGCCTCTGGGGCCAACGTCCTGACTTTC. Translating it yields CASSFPGTASGANVLTF. The chain couples TRBV5-1 to TRBJ2-6, with TRBD1 matching 7 bases. The CDR3 has 17 amino acids. Losses at the gene ends were 2 bases for V and 0 bases for J; bases not matched to a gene: 5. Germline V gives CDR1 SGHRS, CDR2 YFSETQ. The full variable domain, its missing parts supplied by reference TRBV5-1 and TRBJ2-6, is KAGVTQTPRYLIKTRGQQVTLSCSPISGHRSVSWYQQTPGQGLQFLFEYFSETQRNKGNFPGRFSGRQFSNSRSEMNVSTLELGDSALYLCASSFPGTASGANVLTFGAGSRLTVL.

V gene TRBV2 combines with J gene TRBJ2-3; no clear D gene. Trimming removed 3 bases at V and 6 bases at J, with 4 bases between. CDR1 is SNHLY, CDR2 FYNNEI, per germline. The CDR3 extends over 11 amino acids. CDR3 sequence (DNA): TGTGCCAGCAGTGAGGCTGATACGCAGTATTTT. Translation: CASSEADTQYF. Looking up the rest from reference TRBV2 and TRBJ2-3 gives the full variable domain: EPEVTQTPSHQVTQMGQEVILRCVPISNHLYFYWYRQILGQKVEFLVSFYNNEISEKSEIFDDQFSVERPDGSNFTLKIRSTKLEDSAMYFCASSEADTQYFGPGTRLTVL.

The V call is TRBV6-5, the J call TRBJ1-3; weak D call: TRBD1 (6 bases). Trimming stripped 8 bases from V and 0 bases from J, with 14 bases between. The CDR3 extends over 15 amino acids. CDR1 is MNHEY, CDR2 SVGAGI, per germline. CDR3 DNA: TGTGCCAGCGGCCTGGACAGTATCTCTGGAAACACCATATATTTT. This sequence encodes CASGLDSISGNTIYF.

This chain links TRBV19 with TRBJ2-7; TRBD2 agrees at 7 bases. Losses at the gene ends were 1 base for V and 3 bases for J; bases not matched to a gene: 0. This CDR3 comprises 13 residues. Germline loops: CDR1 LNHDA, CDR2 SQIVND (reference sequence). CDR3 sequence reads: CASSIAGGYEQYF. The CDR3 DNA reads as TGTGCCAGTAGTATAGCGGGGGGCTACGAGCAGTACTTC. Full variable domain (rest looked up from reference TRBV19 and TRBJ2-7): DGGITQSPKYLFRKEGQNVTLSCEQNLNHDAMYWYRQDPGQGLRLIYYSQIVNDFQKGDIAEGYSVSREKKESFPLTVTSAQKNPTAFYLCASSIAGGYEQYFGPGTRLTVT.